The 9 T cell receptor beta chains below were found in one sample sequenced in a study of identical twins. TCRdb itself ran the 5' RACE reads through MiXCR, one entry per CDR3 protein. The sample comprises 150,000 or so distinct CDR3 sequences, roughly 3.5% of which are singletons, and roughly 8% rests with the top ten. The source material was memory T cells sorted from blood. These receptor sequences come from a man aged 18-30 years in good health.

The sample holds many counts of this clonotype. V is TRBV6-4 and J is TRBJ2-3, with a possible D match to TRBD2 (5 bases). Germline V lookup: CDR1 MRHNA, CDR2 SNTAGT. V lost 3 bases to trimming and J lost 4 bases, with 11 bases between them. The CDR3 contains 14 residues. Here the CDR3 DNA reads TGTGCCAGCAGTGAGCGGGCTGGAGCAGATACGCAGTATTTT. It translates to CASSERAGADTQYF.

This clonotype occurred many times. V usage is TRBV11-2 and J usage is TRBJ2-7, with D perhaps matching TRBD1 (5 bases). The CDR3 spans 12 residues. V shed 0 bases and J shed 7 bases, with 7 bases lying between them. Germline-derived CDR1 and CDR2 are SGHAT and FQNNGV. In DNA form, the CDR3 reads TGTGCCAGCAGCTTAGATCAGGGTGAGCAGTACTTC. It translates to CASSLDQGEQYF.

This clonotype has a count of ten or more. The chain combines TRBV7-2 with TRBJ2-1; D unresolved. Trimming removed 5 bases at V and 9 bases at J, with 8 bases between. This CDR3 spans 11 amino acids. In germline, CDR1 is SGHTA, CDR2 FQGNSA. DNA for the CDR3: TGTGCCAGCAGCCCAGGTCTTGAGCAGTTCTTC. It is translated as CASSPGLEQFF.

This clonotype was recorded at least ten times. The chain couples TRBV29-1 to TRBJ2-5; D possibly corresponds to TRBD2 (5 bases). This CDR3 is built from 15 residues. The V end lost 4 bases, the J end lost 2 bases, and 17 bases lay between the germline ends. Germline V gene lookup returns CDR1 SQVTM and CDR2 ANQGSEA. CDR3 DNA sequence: TGCAGCGTTGGGGTGGTAGGACTCTCACAAGAGACCCAGTACTTC. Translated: CSVGVVGLSQETQYF.

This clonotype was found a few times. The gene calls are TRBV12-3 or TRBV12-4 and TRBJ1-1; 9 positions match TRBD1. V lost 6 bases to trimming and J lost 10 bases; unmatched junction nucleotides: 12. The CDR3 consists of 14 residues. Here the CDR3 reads CASRLDRGTGPAFF. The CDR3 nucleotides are TGTGCCAGCAGATTGGACAGGGGAACGGGTCCAGCTTTCTTT.

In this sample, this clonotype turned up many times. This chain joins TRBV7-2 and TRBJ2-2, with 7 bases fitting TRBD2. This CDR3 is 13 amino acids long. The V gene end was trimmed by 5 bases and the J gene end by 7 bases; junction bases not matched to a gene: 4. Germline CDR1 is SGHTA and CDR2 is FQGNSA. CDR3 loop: CASSVTSIGELFF. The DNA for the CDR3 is TGTGCCAGCAGCGTGACTAGCATCGGGGAGCTGTTTTTT. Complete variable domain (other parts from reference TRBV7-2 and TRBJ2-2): GAGVSQSPSNKVTEKGKDVELRCDPISGHTALYWYRQSLGQGLEFLIYFQGNSAPDKSGLPSDRFSAERTGGSVSTLTIQRTQQEDSAVYLCASSVTSIGELFFGEGSRLTVL.

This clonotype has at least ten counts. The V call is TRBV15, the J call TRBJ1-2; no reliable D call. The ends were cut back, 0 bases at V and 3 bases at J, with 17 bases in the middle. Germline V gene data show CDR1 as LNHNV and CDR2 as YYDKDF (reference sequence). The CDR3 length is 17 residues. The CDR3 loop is CATSRDNRELRDYGYTF. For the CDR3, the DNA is TGTGCCACCAGCAGAGATAACCGGGAACTGAGGGACTATGGCTACACCTTC. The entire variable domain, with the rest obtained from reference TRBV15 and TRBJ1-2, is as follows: DAMVIQNPRYQVTQFGKPVTLSCSQTLNHNVMYWYQQKSSQAPKLLFHYYDKDFNNEADTPDNFQSRRPNTSFCFLDIRSPGLGDTAMYLCATSRDNRELRDYGYTFGSGTRLTVV.

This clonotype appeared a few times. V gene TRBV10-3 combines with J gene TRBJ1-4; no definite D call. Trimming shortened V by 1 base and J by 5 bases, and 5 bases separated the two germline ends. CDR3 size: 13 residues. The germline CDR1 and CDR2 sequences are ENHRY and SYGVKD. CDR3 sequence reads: CAISELMNEKLFF. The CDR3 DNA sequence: TGTGCCATCAGTGAGTTAATGAATGAAAAACTGTTTTTT.

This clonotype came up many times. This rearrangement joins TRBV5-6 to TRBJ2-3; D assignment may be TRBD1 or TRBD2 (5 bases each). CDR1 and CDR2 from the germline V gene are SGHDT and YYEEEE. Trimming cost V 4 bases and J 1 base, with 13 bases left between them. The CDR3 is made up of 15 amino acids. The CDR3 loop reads CASSLGPGRTDTQYF. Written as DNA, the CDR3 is TGTGCCAGCAGCCTGGGACCGGGACGCACAGATACGCAGTATTTT.